This is a list of T cell receptor beta chains from one sample in a study of T cell changes during pregnancy in multiple sclerosis. TCRdb's table, derived via immunoSEQ multiplex PCR, lists solely in-frame clones and lacks some. Of around 60,000 clones listed, 85% to 95% are singletons. The material was CD8+ T cells from peripheral blood mononuclear cells, obtained in the third trimester of pregnancy. All receptors come from a female donor with multiple sclerosis, enrolled in a pregnancy study. Both conserved end residues are part of each CDR3. Fields, in order: J gene, V gene, CDR3 protein.

J gene: TRBJ2-5; V gene: TRBV27; CDR3 protein: CASSSGETQYF
J gene: TRBJ1-2; V gene: TRBV7-9; CDR3 protein: CASSFSRGGRSYGYTF
J gene: TRBJ2-7; V gene: TRBV28; CDR3 protein: CASSFRGQSYEQYF
J gene: TRBJ2-7; V gene: TRBV5-6; CDR3 protein: CASSPVWREGLDEQYF
J gene: TRBJ1-5; V gene: TRBV7-9; CDR3 protein: CASSADIYNNQPQHF
J gene: TRBJ2-1; V gene: TRBV10-3; CDR3 protein: CAINGGTSGSRGYEQFF
J gene: TRBJ2-6; V gene: TRBV2; CDR3 protein: CASSEVEGTGANVLTF
J gene: TRBJ2-1; V gene: TRBV27; CDR3 protein: CASSSRAGGSYNEQFF
J gene: TRBJ2-7; V gene: TRBV27; CDR3 protein: CASRQYPGLAYHEQYF
J gene: TRBJ1-1; V gene: TRBV7-8; CDR3 protein: CASSLGLAMNTEAFF
J gene: TRBJ2-1; V gene: TRBV6-7; CDR3 protein: CASSYPPPRPPICNEQFF
J gene: TRBJ2-2; V gene: TRBV10-1; CDR3 protein: CASPTLAGGPDTGELFF
J gene: TRBJ2-7; V gene: TRBV5-1; CDR3 protein: CASSPSHSRRGNYEQYF
J gene: TRBJ2-2; V gene: TRBV28; CDR3 protein: CASSFPRTGPNTGELFF
J gene: TRBJ2-7; V gene: TRBV13; CDR3 protein: CASSFADSTLYEQYF
J gene: TRBJ2-1; V gene: TRBV5-1; CDR3 protein: CASSLLGGSYNEQFF
J gene: TRBJ2-7; V gene: TRBV5-4; CDR3 protein: CASSLPMAGKRNEQYF
J gene: TRBJ2-7; V gene: TRBV29-1; CDR3 protein: CSVAGREGHDEQYF
J gene: TRBJ1-5; V gene: TRBV19; CDR3 protein: CASSIRDSDQPQHF
J gene: TRBJ2-5; V gene: TRBV4-1; CDR3 protein: CASSHPLAGQETQYF
J gene: TRBJ2-3; V gene: TRBV6-4; CDR3 protein: CASSDGVGVGTDTQYF
J gene: TRBJ2-7; V gene: TRBV28; CDR3 protein: CASSSGQGSAYEQYF
J gene: TRBJ1-5; V gene: TRBV7-9; CDR3 protein: CASSPPGESNQPQHF
J gene: TRBJ2-2; V gene: TRBV4-3; CDR3 protein: CASSQDSASNTGELFF
J gene: TRBJ2-3; V gene: TRBV25-1; CDR3 protein: CASGTLRLDTQYF
J gene: TRBJ2-7; V gene: TRBV4-1; CDR3 protein: CASSPLQASEQYF
J gene: TRBJ2-7; V gene: TRBV29-1; CDR3 protein: CSVEGDSDYEQYF
J gene: TRBJ2-1; V gene: TRBV11-2; CDR3 protein: CASSPDDQREGSHEQFF
J gene: TRBJ2-1; V gene: TRBV28; CDR3 protein: CASSRVVFDEQFF
J gene: TRBJ1-5; V gene: TRBV4-2; CDR3 protein: CASSHGGTGQNQPQHF
J gene: TRBJ2-7; V gene: TRBV4-1; CDR3 protein: CASSRVAGTTYEQYF
J gene: TRBJ2-3; V gene: TRBV7-6; CDR3 protein: CASSPQSGSVTQYF
J gene: TRBJ2-1; V gene: TRBV9; CDR3 protein: CASSVGGSGNNEQFF
J gene: TRBJ1-1; V gene: TRBV4-3; CDR3 protein: CASSQTWGGNTEAFF
J gene: TRBJ2-7; V gene: TRBV28; CDR3 protein: CASSLRAWAGVPYEQYF
J gene: TRBJ1-2; V gene: TRBV30; CDR3 protein: CAWSAGGLGYTF
J gene: TRBJ1-1; V gene: TRBV21-1; CDR3 protein: CASSRTRGTGLNTEAFF
J gene: TRBJ2-5; V gene: TRBV5-4; CDR3 protein: CASSDRGGDPRNQETQYF
J gene: TRBJ2-1; V gene: TRBV27; CDR3 protein: CASSNTGYNEQFF
J gene: TRBJ1-5; V gene: TRBV28; CDR3 protein: CASSFSYQPQHF
J gene: TRBJ1-5; V gene: TRBV19; CDR3 protein: CASTITGLLDQPQHF